The rows below give T cell receptor beta chains drawn from one sample of a study of shared clonotypes between healthy human individuals. Sequencing was performed with immunoSEQ multiplex PCR; in TCRdb, only in-frame clones are kept and a portion is missing. The repertoire holds a few million clones, with roughly 93% as singletons. The material sequenced was naive CD4+ T cells from PBMCs. The origin of the receptors is a man aged 18 to 29 in good health. Some clones in this sample may be carry-over from other donors' samples. Both conserved end residues are part of each CDR3. Fields, in order: D gene, clone size, V gene, J gene, CDR3 protein, CDR3 DNA. A D gene is named only where the DNA matches it firmly. Not all rows give a size; the values are once, few, many and, for expanded clones, a class.

d_call: TRBD2
clone_size: -
v_call: TRBV5-1
j_call: TRBJ2-3
cdr3_aa: CASSPGLAGGTTDTQYF
cdr3_nt: TGCGCCAGCAGCCCGGGACTAGCGGGAGGGACCACAGATACGCAGTATTTT

d_call: -
clone_size: few
v_call: TRBV6-5
j_call: TRBJ1-5
cdr3_aa: CASSPPGPGNQPQHF
cdr3_nt: TGTGCCAGCAGCCCTCCGGGTCCTGGGAATCAGCCCCAGCATTTT

d_call: TRBD1
clone_size: -
v_call: TRBV2
j_call: TRBJ2-1
cdr3_aa: CASSKGQTINEQFF
cdr3_nt: TGTGCCAGCAGTAAGGGACAGACGATCAATGAGCAGTTCTTC

d_call: -
clone_size: once
v_call: TRBV5-5
j_call: TRBJ2-2
cdr3_aa: CASSLDRPTGELFF
cdr3_nt: TGTGCCAGCAGCTTGGACAGACCCACCGGGGAGCTGTTTTTT

d_call: TRBD2
clone_size: -
v_call: TRBV29-1
j_call: TRBJ2-1
cdr3_aa: CSVDGGRINEQFF
cdr3_nt: TGCAGCGTTGACGGCGGGAGGATCAATGAGCAGTTCTTC

d_call: TRBD1
clone_size: -
v_call: TRBV7-9
j_call: TRBJ2-1
cdr3_aa: CASSLYDRGNNEQFF
cdr3_nt: TGTGCCAGCAGCTTATACGACAGGGGAAACAATGAGCAGTTCTTC

d_call: TRBD2
clone_size: -
v_call: TRBV2
j_call: TRBJ2-3
cdr3_aa: CASSALRGGYF
cdr3_nt: TGTGCCAGCAGCGCTCTACGGGGGGGGTATTTT

d_call: -
clone_size: -
v_call: TRBV7-2
j_call: TRBJ1-4
cdr3_aa: CASRRDSGNEKLFF
cdr3_nt: TGTGCCAGCAGACGGGACTCTGGTAATGAAAAACTGTTTTTT

d_call: TRBD2
clone_size: -
v_call: TRBV5-5
j_call: TRBJ2-3
cdr3_aa: CATGGFTGPDTQYF
cdr3_nt: TGTGCCACGGGGGGTTTTACGGGGCCAGATACGCAGTATTTT

d_call: -
clone_size: -
v_call: TRBV11-3
j_call: TRBJ2-7
cdr3_aa: CASSFGVSYEQYF
cdr3_nt: TGTGCCAGCAGCTTCGGAGTGTCCTACGAGCAGTACTTC

d_call: TRBD1
clone_size: -
v_call: TRBV2
j_call: TRBJ2-1
cdr3_aa: CASRTGGNEQFF
cdr3_nt: TGTGCCAGCAGGACAGGGGGTAATGAGCAGTTCTTC

d_call: -
clone_size: -
v_call: TRBV29-1
j_call: TRBJ1-4
cdr3_aa: CSVARANEKLFF
cdr3_nt: TGCAGCGTTGCCAGAGCTAATGAAAAACTGTTTTTT

d_call: TRBD2
clone_size: once
v_call: TRBV28
j_call: TRBJ2-3
cdr3_aa: CASNLSGGGDTQYF
cdr3_nt: TGTGCCAGCAATCTGAGCGGGGGCGGCGATACGCAGTATTTT

d_call: TRBD1
clone_size: once
v_call: TRBV28
j_call: TRBJ1-5
cdr3_aa: CASTPGGGRNQPQHF
cdr3_nt: TGTGCCAGCACTCCAGGAGGGGGCCGGAATCAGCCCCAGCATTTT

d_call: -
clone_size: once
v_call: TRBV7-9
j_call: TRBJ2-2
cdr3_aa: CASNPLGANTGELFF
cdr3_nt: TGTGCCAGCAACCCTTTAGGGGCGAACACCGGGGAGCTGTTTTTT

d_call: -
clone_size: once
v_call: TRBV28
j_call: TRBJ2-6
cdr3_aa: CASSDQGPGANVLTF
cdr3_nt: TGTGCCAGCAGTGACCAGGGACCCGGGGCCAACGTCCTGACTTTC

d_call: -
clone_size: -
v_call: TRBV7-8
j_call: TRBJ2-5
cdr3_aa: CASSLDLGRETQYF
cdr3_nt: TGTGCCAGCAGCTTAGACCTAGGGCGGGAGACCCAGTACTTC

d_call: -
clone_size: -
v_call: TRBV14
j_call: TRBJ2-3
cdr3_aa: CASSQMFFVGGTDTQYF
cdr3_nt: TGTGCCAGCAGCCAAATGTTTTTTGTAGGGGGCACAGATACGCAGTATTTT

d_call: -
clone_size: -
v_call: TRBV5-4
j_call: TRBJ2-1
cdr3_aa: CASSLGQRTPYNEQFF
cdr3_nt: TGTGCCAGCAGCTTGGGGCAGCGGACGCCGTACAATGAGCAGTTCTTC

d_call: TRBD2
clone_size: -
v_call: TRBV5-4
j_call: TRBJ2-3
cdr3_aa: CASSAEGLDRGQYF
cdr3_nt: TGTGCCAGCAGCGCAGAAGGACTAGACCGGGGGCAGTATTTT

d_call: -
clone_size: few
v_call: TRBV25-1
j_call: TRBJ1-1
cdr3_aa: CASSRGQNTEAFF
cdr3_nt: TGTGCCAGCAGTCGCGGACAAAACACTGAAGCTTTCTTT

d_call: -
clone_size: -
v_call: TRBV6-1
j_call: TRBJ2-7
cdr3_aa: CASSVALAKLYEQYF
cdr3_nt: TGTGCCAGCAGTGTGGCCCTAGCGAAACTTTACGAGCAGTACTTC

d_call: TRBD1
clone_size: -
v_call: TRBV5-1
j_call: TRBJ1-3
cdr3_aa: CASSNAGTGALISGNTIYF
cdr3_nt: TGCGCCAGCAGTAACGCCGGGACAGGGGCTCTGATCTCTGGAAACACCATATATTTT

d_call: -
clone_size: -
v_call: TRBV27
j_call: TRBJ2-1
cdr3_aa: CASSRGSYNEQFF
cdr3_nt: TGTGCCAGCAGTCGGGGCTCCTACAATGAGCAGTTCTTC

d_call: -
clone_size: -
v_call: TRBV9
j_call: TRBJ1-1
cdr3_aa: CASSVDRLNTEAFF
cdr3_nt: TGTGCCAGCAGCGTAGACAGGTTGAACACTGAAGCTTTCTTT

d_call: -
clone_size: -
v_call: TRBV29-1
j_call: TRBJ1-4
cdr3_aa: CSVARTDLGEKLFF
cdr3_nt: TGCAGCGTCGCAAGGACTGATTTAGGGGAAAAACTGTTTTTT

d_call: TRBD1
clone_size: -
v_call: TRBV6-1
j_call: TRBJ1-5
cdr3_aa: CASSDQTGGAQPQHF
cdr3_nt: TGTGCCAGCAGTGACCAGACAGGGGGTGCTCAGCCCCAGCATTTT

d_call: -
clone_size: -
v_call: TRBV4-2
j_call: TRBJ1-2
cdr3_aa: CASSQDHRGSPYGYTF
cdr3_nt: TGTGCCAGCAGCCAAGATCATCGCGGCAGTCCCTATGGCTACACCTTC

d_call: -
clone_size: -
v_call: TRBV27
j_call: TRBJ1-3
cdr3_aa: CASSSAWSGGNTIYF
cdr3_nt: TGTGCCAGCAGTTCCGCCTGGTCGGGAGGAAACACCATATATTTT